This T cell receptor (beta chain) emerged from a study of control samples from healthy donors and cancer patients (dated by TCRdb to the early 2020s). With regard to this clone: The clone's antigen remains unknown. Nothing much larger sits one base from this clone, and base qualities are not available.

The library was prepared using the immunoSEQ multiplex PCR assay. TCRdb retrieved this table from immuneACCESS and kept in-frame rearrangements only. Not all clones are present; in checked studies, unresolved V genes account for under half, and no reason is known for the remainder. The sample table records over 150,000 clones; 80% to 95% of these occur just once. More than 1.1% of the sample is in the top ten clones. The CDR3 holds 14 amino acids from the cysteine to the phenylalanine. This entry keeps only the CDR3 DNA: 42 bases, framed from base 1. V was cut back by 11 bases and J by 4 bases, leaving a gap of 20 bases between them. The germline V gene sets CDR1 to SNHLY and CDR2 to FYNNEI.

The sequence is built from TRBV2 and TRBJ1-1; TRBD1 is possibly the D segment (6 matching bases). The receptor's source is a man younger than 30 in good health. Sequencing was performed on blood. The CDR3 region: CACSPSGEGTEAFF. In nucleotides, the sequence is TGTGCCTGCTCCCCTTCAGGGGAGGGCACTGAAGCTTTCTTT.